The 32 T cell receptor beta chains below come from one sample, sequenced in a study of vaccination effects on CD4 cells after COVID-19. No cognate antigen is known for these TCRs. Peptide-pool stimulation followed by sequencing identified expanded antigen-specific CD4+ clonotypes in the ViraFEST assay. Culturing for roughly 9 days preceded CD4+ T cell isolation. Method: immunoSEQ multiplex PCR; TCRdb's copy keeps in-frame clones and lacks some. The sample consists of approximately 30,000 clones, roughly two thirds of them appearing once. The starting material was CD4+ T cells from PBMCs cultured with HCoV-229E spike peptides, obtained before COVID-19 vaccination. Every receptor here comes from a human donor who received a COVID-19 vaccine.

The rearrangement uses TRBV6-5 and TRBJ2-2; D is perhaps TRBD1 (7 bases). Germline-derived CDR1 and CDR2 are MNHEY and SVGAGI. This CDR3 contains 15 residues. V gave up 6 bases and J gave up 5 bases, with 16 bases separating them. The CDR3 DNA reads TGTGCCAGCAGGCTTAGACAGGGACTGACCGGGGAGCTGTTTTTT. It codes for CASRLRQGLTGELFF.

This chain joins TRBV27 and TRBJ2-2, with 11 nucleotides matching TRBD2. CDR1 is MNHEY, CDR2 SMNVEV, per germline (reference sequence). With 3 bases clipped from V and 6 bases from J, the junction kept 3 bases outside the gene matches. This CDR3 contains 15 residues. Here the CDR3 reads CASSLLAGGPGELFF. The CDR3 nucleotides read TGTGCCAGCAGTTTGCTAGCGGGAGGTCCCGGGGAGCTGTTTTTT.

This rearrangement joins TRBV9 to TRBJ1-2; D is possibly TRBD1 (5 bases). The CDR3 sequence is 13 residues long. Trimming cost V 0 bases and J 2 bases, with 5 bases left between them. Germline lookup yields CDR1 SGDLS and CDR2 YYNGEE. DNA of the CDR3: TGTGCCAGCAGCGTAGGGACAAACTATGGCTACACCTTC. Its translation is CASSVGTNYGYTF. Filled out from reference TRBV9 and TRBJ1-2, the complete variable domain reads DSGVTQTPKHLITATGQRVTLRCSPRSGDLSVYWYQQSLDQGLQFLIQYYNGEERAKGNILERFSAQQFPDLHSELNLSSLELGDSALYFCASSVGTNYGYTFGSGTRLTVV.

This chain joins TRBV5-1 and TRBJ1-1, with no clear D. With 5 bases removed from V and 1 base from J, the gap between germline ends came to 18 bases. Germline loops: CDR1 SGHRS, CDR2 YFSETQ. The length of the CDR3 is 16 residues. DNA of the CDR3: TGCGCCAGCAGGTCGTTTCAAGGGATGGGGAACACTGAAGCTTTCTTT. Its translation is CASRSFQGMGNTEAFF.

This clone has just a few counts. The chain employs TRBV15 and TRBJ2-3; the D is unclear. CDR1 is LNHNV, CDR2 YYDKDF, per germline (reference sequence). The CDR3 sequence is 14 residues long. V was clipped by 0 bases and J by 2 bases, with 6 bases between them. CDR3 residues: CATSREGVTDTQYF. The CDR3 nucleotides read TGTGCCACCAGCAGAGAAGGCGTCACAGATACGCAGTATTTT.

The rearrangement links TRBV7-2 to TRBJ1-1; 8 nucleotides agree with TRBD1. Trimming took 2 bases from V and 5 from J; bases not matched to a gene: 4. Germline CDR1 reads SGHTA; CDR2 reads FQGNSA. The CDR3 sequence is 14 residues long. Here the CDR3 reads CASSLQGARTEAFF. The CDR3 DNA reads TGTGCCAGCAGCTTACAGGGGGCGCGTACTGAAGCTTTCTTT.

The genes are TRBV7-2 and TRBJ2-5; 10 bases agree with TRBD2. The CDR3 loop spans 15 amino acids. CDR1 is SGHTA, CDR2 FQGNSA, per germline. Germline trimming cut 5 bases from V and 7 bases from J; bases unmatched to any gene: 10. The CDR3 sequence: CASSPGTSALGTQYF. The CDR3 bases are TGTGCCAGCAGCCCCGGGACTAGCGCCTTAGGGACCCAGTACTTC.

J is TRBJ1-5 and V is TRBV10-3; possible D gene TRBD1, 5 bases. The CDR3 runs 16 residues. In germline, CDR1 is ENHRY, CDR2 SYGVKD. The ends were cut back, 4 bases at V and 2 bases at J, with 15 bases in the middle. CDR3 sequence (DNA): TGTGCCATCAGTGGGGGTTTGGGACCGGGCAATCAGCCCCAGCATTTT. This translates into CAISGGLGPGNQPQHF.

The V and J genes are TRBV7-9 and TRBJ1-1, with D maybe TRBD1 (6 bases). CDR3 length equals 16 residues. V lost 5 bases and J lost 0, with 16 bases in between. Germline lookup yields CDR1 SEHNR and CDR2 FQNEAQ (reference sequence). This chain's CDR3 is CASSLGTRYMNTEAFF. The CDR3 nucleotides read TGTGCCAGCAGCCTCGGGACAAGATACATGAACACTGAAGCTTTCTTT.

The V gene is TRBV5-1, the J gene TRBJ1-1; TRBD1 might be the D (5 bases). The CDR3 loop spans 18 amino acids. CDR1 is SGHRS, CDR2 YFSETQ, per germline. Trimming pared 0 bases from V and 0 bases from J, leaving 18 bases between. Here the CDR3 DNA reads TGCGCCAGCAGCTTGGTTCCGGGACTAAACCCCTTGAACACTGAAGCTTTCTTT. Amino acids: CASSLVPGLNPLNTEAFF.

The genes are TRBV19 and TRBJ2-3, with a weak D call TRBD2 (6 bases). V was cut by 7 bases and J by 1 base, with 21 bases left in between. There are 17 residues in the CDR3. Per germline, CDR1 LNHDA and CDR2 SQIVND (reference sequence). CDR3 nucleotide sequence: TGTGCCAGTACCCGTACTTTAAGGGGACTTGGCACAGATACGCAGTATTTT. Its translation is CASTRTLRGLGTDTQYF.

The chain carries TRBV4-2 and TRBJ1-4, with no clear D. The germline V gene encodes CDR1 LGHNA and CDR2 YNFKEQ. The CDR3 contains 13 residues. Trimming cost V 8 bases and J 7 bases, with 14 bases left between them. The CDR3 DNA sequence: TGTGCCAGCTCATCGGCACAAGGTGAAAAACTGTTTTTT. Its translation is CASSSAQGEKLFF.

The V gene is TRBV19, the J gene TRBJ1-1; TRBD1 agrees at 10 bases. The germline V gene has CDR1 LNHDA and CDR2 SQIVND (reference sequence). Germline trimming cut 7 bases from V and 2 bases from J; bases unmatched to any gene: 7. There are 15 residues in the CDR3. The CDR3, as DNA: TGTGCCAGTACCAAGAGGACAGGGGGAAACACTGAAGCTTTCTTT. This translates into CASTKRTGGNTEAFF.

The table lists this clone with a few counts. This chain joins TRBV7-2 and TRBJ1-3; TRBD1 agrees at 8 bases. The germline gives CDR1 SGHTA, CDR2 FQGNSA. The CDR3 is 14 amino acids. J was trimmed by 5 bases and V by 5 bases; bases with no gene match: 5. The CDR3 protein is CASSLRQGRNTIYF. CDR3 nucleotide sequence: TGTGCCAGCAGCCTACGACAGGGGCGAAACACCATATATTTT.

The genes are TRBV19 and TRBJ2-6; D is perhaps TRBD2 (6 bases). The V end was cut by 3 bases, the J end by 2 bases, with 11 bases between. CDR1 is LNHDA and CDR2 is SQIVND in the germline V gene (reference sequence). The CDR3 loop spans 16 amino acids. The CDR3 bases are TGTGCCAGTAGTATCGGACGGACTACTGGGGCCAACGTCCTGACTTTC. It specifies CASSIGRTTGANVLTF.

This rearrangement joins TRBV10-3 to TRBJ2-7, with 7 nucleotides matching TRBD2. Germline CDR1 and CDR2: ENHRY and SYGVKD. CDR3 length: 14 amino acids. Trimming took 4 bases from V and 0 from J; bases not matched to a gene: 3. CDR3 in amino acids: CAISGRDYSYEQYF. CDR3 bases: TGTGCCATCAGTGGCCGGGACTACTCCTACGAGCAGTACTTC.

This chain joins TRBV6-5 and TRBJ1-2; D unresolved. Germline V gives CDR1 MNHEY, CDR2 SVGAGI. V was clipped by 0 bases and J by 4 bases, with 9 bases between them. This CDR3 contains 14 residues. The CDR3 protein is CASSYSNSGYGYTF. The CDR3 DNA sequence: TGTGCCAGCAGTTACTCGAATTCTGGCTATGGCTACACCTTC.

The chain employs TRBV19 and TRBJ1-2; 9 bases match TRBD1. Germline CDR1 reads LNHDA; CDR2 reads SQIVND (reference sequence). This CDR3 is built from 15 residues. Trimming removed 8 bases from V and 4 bases from J; junction bases left unmatched: 11. The CDR3 DNA is TGTGCCAGTGACCTGACAGGGGGTGGCCCCTATGGCTACACCTTC. This codes for CASDLTGGGPYGYTF.

CDR3 region: CASSIGTTGTQYF. CDR3 nucleotides: TGTGCCAGTAGTATAGGGACTACAGGAACGCAGTATTTT. The J gene is TRBJ2-3, the V gene TRBV19; perhaps TRBD2 as D (6 bases). V lost 1 base and J 9 bases, leaving 11 bases between the germline ends. The V gene's germline CDR1 is LNHDA and CDR2 SQIVND (reference sequence). The CDR3 covers 13 residues.

Ten or more counts support this clone. The gene calls are TRBV4-3 and TRBJ1-1; 7 bases agree with TRBD1. Per germline, CDR1 LGHNA and CDR2 YSLEER. CDR3 length equals 14 residues. J lost 12 bases, V lost 6 bases, and 16 bases had no gene match. This CDR3 reads CASRQQGTSSGTFF. The CDR3 bases are TGCGCCAGCAGACAACAGGGGACCTCGTCGGGGACTTTCTTT.

The chain is built from TRBV6-6 and TRBJ1-3, with TRBD1 as a possible D gene (5 bases). The germline V and J ends were trimmed by 5 bases and 3 bases, with 14 bases remaining between them. Per germline, CDR1 MNHNY and CDR2 SVGAGI (reference sequence). CDR3 length: 15 amino acids. CDR3 protein: CASSPLVGDGNTIYF. CDR3 DNA: TGTGCCAGCAGTCCGCTTGTAGGGGATGGAAACACCATATATTTT.

This clone was seen just once. A junction end diverges from the germline sequence, so it may reflect a read error. CDR3 bases: TGTGCTAGCAGCACGACAGCCACCGGGGAGCTGTTTTTT. This codes for CASSTTATGELFF. The chain carries TRBV7-7 and TRBJ2-2; D may be TRBD1 (5 bases). The CDR3 is made up of 13 amino acids. The germline V gene encodes CDR1 SSHAT and CDR2 FNYEAQ (reference sequence).

This chain links TRBV19 with TRBJ2-3, with D possibly matching TRBD2 (6 bases). The germline V gene encodes CDR1 LNHDA and CDR2 SQIVND (reference sequence). This CDR3 comprises 14 residues. The V end was cut by 3 bases, the J end by 4 bases, with 11 bases between. CDR3 nucleotides: TGTGCCAGTAGTATTCCGGGAGTGGCAGATACGCAGTATTTT. Its translation is CASSIPGVADTQYF.

The V gene is TRBV5-1, the J gene TRBJ2-5; possibly TRBD2 for D (5 bases). This CDR3 spans 17 amino acids. In germline, CDR1 is SGHRS, CDR2 YFSETQ. The ends were cut back, 0 bases at V and 5 bases at J, with 20 bases in the middle. The CDR3 spells CASSLARGAAVRETQYF. CDR3 DNA: TGCGCCAGCAGCTTGGCCCGAGGAGCGGCCGTGAGGGAGACCCAGTACTTC.

J is TRBJ2-6 and V is TRBV19; 9 nucleotides line up with TRBD1. The CDR3 covers 18 residues. Germline V lookup: CDR1 LNHDA, CDR2 SQIVND (reference sequence). V was pared by 6 bases and J by 0 bases, with 9 bases of the junction left unmatched. CDR3 sequence: CASSVLTGGGSGANVLTF. CDR3 coding DNA: TGTGCCAGTAGCGTCTTAACAGGGGGCGGCTCTGGGGCCAACGTCCTGACTTTC. Full variable domain (remainder filled in from reference TRBV19 and TRBJ2-6): DGGITQSPKYLFRKEGQNVTLSCEQNLNHDAMYWYRQDPGQGLRLIYYSQIVNDFQKGDIAEGYSVSREKKESFPLTVTSAQKNPTAFYLCASSVLTGGGSGANVLTFGAGSRLTVL.

This clone was detected only a few times. The genes are TRBV4-2 and TRBJ1-5; D is unresolved. V shed 1 base and J shed 0 bases, with 4 bases lying between them. The CDR3 covers 14 residues. Germline-derived CDR1 and CDR2 are LGHNA and YNFKEQ. The CDR3 DNA is TGTGCCAGCAGCCAAGGGGTTAGCAATCAGCCCCAGCATTTT. This encodes CASSQGVSNQPQHF.

There are a few counts of this clone. The J gene is TRBJ1-1, the V gene TRBV7-8; D perhaps matches TRBD1 (5 bases). V lost 1 base and J lost 11, with 17 bases in between. CDR1 and CDR2 (germline): SGHVS, FQNEAQ. The CDR3 loop spans 14 amino acids. This chain's CDR3 is CASSLGSGTGTAFF. The CDR3 bases are TGTGCCAGCAGCTTAGGATCCGGGACGGGAACGGCTTTCTTT. The entire variable domain, with the rest obtained from reference TRBV7-8 and TRBJ1-1, is as follows: GAGVSQSPRYKVAKRGQDVALRCDPISGHVSLFWYQQALGQGPEFLTYFQNEAQLDKSGLPSDRFFAERPEGSVSTLKIQRTQQEDSAVYLCASSLGSGTGTAFFGQGTRLTVV.

The gene calls are TRBV14 and TRBJ1-2; tentatively, D is TRBD1 (6 bases). Germline values: CDR1 SGHDN, CDR2 FVKESK. V was clipped by 4 bases and J by 5 bases, with 17 bases between them. The CDR3 has 15 amino acids. The CDR3: CASSPLRTVDYGYTF. The CDR3 bases are TGTGCCAGCAGCCCCCTTCGGACAGTCGATTATGGCTACACCTTC.

CDR3 bases: TGTGCCAGCAGTTACTCTGAGAGAGGCTACACCTTC. Protein product: CASSYSERGYTF. The chain carries TRBV6-6 and TRBJ1-2; D gene unclear. The length of the CDR3 is 12 residues. CDR1 MNHNY and CDR2 SVGAGI come from the germline V gene (reference sequence). The V and J ends lost 0 bases and 8 bases respectively, with 7 bases between them.

This clone was found a few times. V and J are TRBV19 and TRBJ1-2, with TRBD1 as a possible D gene (6 bases). Trimming stripped 9 bases from V and 4 bases from J, with 18 bases between. The CDR3 covers 14 residues. Germline V gene sequence: CDR1 LNHDA, CDR2 SQIVND (reference sequence). Written as DNA, the CDR3 is TGTGCCAGCGCCCATCGGACAGACCTCTATGGCTACACCTTC. It yields the protein CASAHRTDLYGYTF.

The rearrangement uses TRBV7-8 and TRBJ1-5; possibly TRBD1 for D (5 bases). Germline loops: CDR1 SGHVS, CDR2 FQNEAQ. The CDR3 is 14 residues long. V gave up 4 bases and J gave up 2 bases, with 9 bases separating them. CDR3 bases: TGTGCCAGCAGCTCGACAGCGCGCAATCAGCCCCAGCATTTT. Protein product: CASSSTARNQPQHF.

The chain recombines TRBV14 with TRBJ2-7, with D possibly matching TRBD1 (5 bases). V lost 4 bases to trimming and J lost 0 bases, with 10 bases between them. Germline CDR1 reads SGHDN; CDR2 reads FVKESK. The CDR3 has 14 residues. Here the CDR3 DNA reads TGTGCCAGCAGCCGACAGCCCAGCTCCTACGAGCAGTACTTC. Its protein is CASSRQPSSYEQYF.